The source of this T cell receptor beta chain is a study of T cells in Graves' hyperthyroidism and ophthalmopathy. Researchers amplified the TCR beta CDR3 regions from RNA transcripts. TCR CDR3 underwent first-round RT-PCR with the HTBI primer set. One entry per CDR3 protein, called by TCRdb with MiXCR from the multiplex PCR reads. This table holds hundreds of thousands of distinct CDR3 sequences, 35% to 40% found once. V lost 8 bases, J lost 6 bases, and 1 base lay in between. The germline gives CDR1 ENHRY, CDR2 SYGVKD. The CDR3 has 9 amino acids. Exclusion followed for patients with uncontrolled infection, other autoimmune disease, pregnancy or lactation. This clonotype has more than one count but fewer than ten.

This chain joins TRBV10-3 and TRBJ2-2; D remains unclear. Sequencing was performed on blood. The TCR originated in a man aged 18 to 29 with Graves' hyperthyroidism. CDR3 nucleotide sequence: TGTGCCATCTCCGGGGAGCTGTTTTTT. Encoded protein: CAISGELFF.